The 14 T cell receptor beta chains below come from one sample, sequenced in a study of T cell responses to AZD1222 COVID-19 vaccine. Sequencing used immunoSEQ multiplex PCR; TCRdb keeps in-frame clones, though not all of them. The sample consists of roughly 130,000 clones, roughly 89% of them appearing once. Specimen: peripheral blood, collected on day 0 of AZD1222 vaccination. The receptor set was obtained from an adult in good health.

This chain uses TRBV30 with TRBJ2-7, with D uncertain. Germline CDR1 reads GTSNPN; CDR2 reads SVGIG (reference sequence). Trimming took off 5 bases at V and 2 bases at J, with 7 bases between the two ends. The CDR3 consists of 11 residues. CDR3 loop: CAWGRAYEQYF. The CDR3 region has the DNA TGTGCCTGGGGACGGGCCTACGAGCAGTACTTC.

The chain joins TRBV19 to TRBJ2-1; D is undetermined. Trimming cost V 3 bases and J 2 bases, with 2 bases left between them. The CDR3 sequence is 12 residues long. CDR1 and CDR2 (germline): LNHDA, SQIVND (reference sequence). CDR3 coding DNA: TGTGCCAGTAGTATGGCCTACAATGAGCAGTTCTTC. Residues: CASSMAYNEQFF.

The chain combines TRBV12-5 with TRBJ2-3; TRBD1 matches 7 bases. CDR3 length: 14 amino acids. The J segment lost 6 bases and the V segment lost 2 bases, leaving 5 bases of the junction unmatched. Germline CDR1 reads LGHNT; CDR2 reads FRNRAP. CDR3 protein: CASGLRGGEDTQYF. The CDR3 DNA sequence: TGTGCTAGTGGTTTGAGAGGGGGCGAGGATACGCAGTATTTT.

The genes are TRBV7-3 and TRBJ2-1; the D is unclear. CDR1 and CDR2 from the germline V gene are SGHTA and FQGTGA. The CDR3 runs 15 residues. The V end lost 3 bases, the J end lost 0 bases, and 9 bases lay between the germline ends. The CDR3 sequence: CASSLERSSYNEQFF. DNA for the CDR3: TGTGCCAGCAGCTTGGAGAGAAGCTCCTACAATGAGCAGTTCTTC.

The CDR3 reads CASSRTSSVWSYEQYF. In nucleotides, the CDR3 is TGTGCCAGCAGCCGAACCTCTTCCGTGTGGTCCTACGAGCAGTACTTC. This chain connects TRBV14 to TRBJ2-7; D unresolved. V lost 4 bases and J 1 base, leaving 17 bases between the germline ends. The CDR3 runs 16 residues. The V gene's germline CDR1 is SGHDN and CDR2 FVKESK.

The chain employs TRBV6-5 and TRBJ2-2; D is tentatively TRBD1 or TRBD2 (5 bases each). Trimming removed 8 bases at V and 8 bases at J, with 12 bases between. The CDR3 consists of 12 residues. CDR1 is MNHEY, CDR2 SVGAGI, per germline. The CDR3 region is CASQGVRGELFF. The CDR3 nucleotides read TGTGCCAGCCAGGGAGTCCGGGGGGAGCTGTTTTTT.

This clone came up once. V usage is TRBV6-2 or TRBV6-3 and J usage is TRBJ2-1, with TRBD2 matching over 9 bases. The CDR3 sequence is 15 residues long. The trim removed 2 bases at V and 7 bases at J, leaving 6 bases unmatched. The germline V gene encodes CDR1 MNHEY and CDR2 SVGEGT. The CDR3 here is CASSYGGLARNEQFF. Written as DNA, the CDR3 is TGTGCCAGCAGTTACGGTGGACTAGCGAGGAATGAGCAGTTCTTC.

The J gene is TRBJ2-7, the V gene TRBV13; 12 positions agree with TRBD2. With V trimmed by 5 bases and J by 0 bases, 11 bases remained unmatched. This CDR3 is 18 amino acids long. Germline-derived CDR1 and CDR2 are PRHDT and FYEKMQ (reference sequence). This chain's CDR3 is CASSPSGTSGPHSYEQYF. Here the CDR3 DNA reads TGTGCCAGCAGCCCCAGTGGGACTAGCGGGCCCCACTCCTACGAGCAGTACTTC.

CDR3 in amino acids: CASSIYMGHTEAFF. CDR3 coding DNA: TGTGCCAGCAGTATATACATGGGTCACACTGAAGCTTTCTTT. This chain links TRBV2 with TRBJ1-1; D is undetermined. Trimming left V 5 bases short and J 3 bases short, with 13 bases between. Germline CDR1 reads SNHLY; CDR2 reads FYNNEI. This CDR3 has 14 amino acids.

CDR3 region: CASSLDWGRKAFF. DNA of the CDR3: TGTGCCAGCAGCTTAGACTGGGGCAGGAAAGCTTTCTTT. The V and J genes are TRBV11-3 and TRBJ1-1; D perhaps matches TRBD1 (5 bases). Germline CDR1 and CDR2: SGHNT and YENEEA. V lost 0 bases and J lost 9, with 11 bases in between. The CDR3 totals 13 residues.

The chain uses TRBV21-1 and TRBJ1-1. TRBV21-1 is recorded as a pseudogene. The CDR3 runs 13 residues. This CDR3 is CASSRENNTEAFF. The CDR3 DNA follows: TGTGCCAGCAGCAGAGAAAATAACACTGAAGCTTTCTTT.

The chain links TRBV6-2 or TRBV6-3 to TRBJ2-7; the D gene is possibly TRBD1 (6 bases). Germline V lookup: CDR1 MNHEY, CDR2 SVGEGT. The CDR3 consists of 14 residues. V gave up 5 bases and J gave up 0 bases, with 11 bases separating them. The CDR3 loop reads CASSRQAASYEQYF. In DNA form, the CDR3 reads TGTGCCAGCAGTAGACAGGCGGCCTCCTACGAGCAGTACTTC.

The gene calls are TRBV19 and TRBJ2-7; 10 nucleotides match TRBD1. Germline V gene sequence: CDR1 LNHDA, CDR2 SQIVND (reference sequence). The CDR3 covers 14 residues. The J segment lost 3 bases and the V segment lost 7 bases, leaving 6 bases of the junction unmatched. CDR3 in DNA: TGTGCCAGTAAACCGGGACAGGGGCACTACGAGCAGTACTTC. Translating gives CASKPGQGHYEQYF. The entire variable domain, with the rest obtained from reference TRBV19 and TRBJ2-7, is as follows: DGGITQSPKYLFRKEGQNVTLSCEQNLNHDAMYWYRQDPGQGLRLIYYSQIVNDFQKGDIAEGYSVSREKKESFPLTVTSAQKNPTAFYLCASKPGQGHYEQYFGPGTRLTVT.

This chain links TRBV6-5 with TRBJ1-6; D unclear. CDR3 size: 16 residues. CDR1 is MNHEY, CDR2 SVGAGI, per germline. The V end was cut by 2 bases, the J end by 6 bases, with 14 bases between. Here the CDR3 reads CASSYHKPPGNSPLHF. The DNA for the CDR3 is TGTGCCAGCAGTTACCACAAGCCCCCGGGTAATTCACCCCTCCACTTT.